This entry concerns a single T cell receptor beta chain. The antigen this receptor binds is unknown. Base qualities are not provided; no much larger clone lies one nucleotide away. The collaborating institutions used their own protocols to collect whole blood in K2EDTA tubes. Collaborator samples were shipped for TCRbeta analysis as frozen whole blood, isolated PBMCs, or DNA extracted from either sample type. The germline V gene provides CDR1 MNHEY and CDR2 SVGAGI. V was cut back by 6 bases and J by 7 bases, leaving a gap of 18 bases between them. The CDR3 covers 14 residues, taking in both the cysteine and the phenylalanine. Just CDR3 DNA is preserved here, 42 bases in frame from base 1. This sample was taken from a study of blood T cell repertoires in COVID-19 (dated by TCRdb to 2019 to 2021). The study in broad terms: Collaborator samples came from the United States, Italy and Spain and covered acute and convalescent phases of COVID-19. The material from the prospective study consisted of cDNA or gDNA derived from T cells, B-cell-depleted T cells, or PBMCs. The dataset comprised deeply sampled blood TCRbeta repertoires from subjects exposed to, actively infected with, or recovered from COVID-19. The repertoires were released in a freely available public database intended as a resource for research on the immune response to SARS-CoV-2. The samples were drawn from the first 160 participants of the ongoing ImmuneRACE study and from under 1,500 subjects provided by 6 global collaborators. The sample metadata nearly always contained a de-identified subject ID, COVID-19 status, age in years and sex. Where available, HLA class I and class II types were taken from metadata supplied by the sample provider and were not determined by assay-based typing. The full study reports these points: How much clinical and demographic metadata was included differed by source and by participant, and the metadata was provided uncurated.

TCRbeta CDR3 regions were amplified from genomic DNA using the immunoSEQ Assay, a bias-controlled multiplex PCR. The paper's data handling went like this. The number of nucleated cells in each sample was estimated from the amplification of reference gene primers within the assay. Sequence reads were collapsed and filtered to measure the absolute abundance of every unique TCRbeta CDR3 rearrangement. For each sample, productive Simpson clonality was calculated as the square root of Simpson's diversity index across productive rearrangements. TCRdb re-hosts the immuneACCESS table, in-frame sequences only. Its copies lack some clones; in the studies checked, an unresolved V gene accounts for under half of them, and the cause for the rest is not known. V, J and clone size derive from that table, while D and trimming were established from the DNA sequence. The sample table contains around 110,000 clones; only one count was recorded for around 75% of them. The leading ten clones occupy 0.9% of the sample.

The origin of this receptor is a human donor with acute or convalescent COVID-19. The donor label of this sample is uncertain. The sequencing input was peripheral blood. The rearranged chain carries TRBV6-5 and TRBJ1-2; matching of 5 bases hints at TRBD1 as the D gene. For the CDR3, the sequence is CASRTGLEGSGYTF. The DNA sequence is TGTGCCAGCAGAACGGGACTCGAAGGTTCTGGCTACACCTTC.